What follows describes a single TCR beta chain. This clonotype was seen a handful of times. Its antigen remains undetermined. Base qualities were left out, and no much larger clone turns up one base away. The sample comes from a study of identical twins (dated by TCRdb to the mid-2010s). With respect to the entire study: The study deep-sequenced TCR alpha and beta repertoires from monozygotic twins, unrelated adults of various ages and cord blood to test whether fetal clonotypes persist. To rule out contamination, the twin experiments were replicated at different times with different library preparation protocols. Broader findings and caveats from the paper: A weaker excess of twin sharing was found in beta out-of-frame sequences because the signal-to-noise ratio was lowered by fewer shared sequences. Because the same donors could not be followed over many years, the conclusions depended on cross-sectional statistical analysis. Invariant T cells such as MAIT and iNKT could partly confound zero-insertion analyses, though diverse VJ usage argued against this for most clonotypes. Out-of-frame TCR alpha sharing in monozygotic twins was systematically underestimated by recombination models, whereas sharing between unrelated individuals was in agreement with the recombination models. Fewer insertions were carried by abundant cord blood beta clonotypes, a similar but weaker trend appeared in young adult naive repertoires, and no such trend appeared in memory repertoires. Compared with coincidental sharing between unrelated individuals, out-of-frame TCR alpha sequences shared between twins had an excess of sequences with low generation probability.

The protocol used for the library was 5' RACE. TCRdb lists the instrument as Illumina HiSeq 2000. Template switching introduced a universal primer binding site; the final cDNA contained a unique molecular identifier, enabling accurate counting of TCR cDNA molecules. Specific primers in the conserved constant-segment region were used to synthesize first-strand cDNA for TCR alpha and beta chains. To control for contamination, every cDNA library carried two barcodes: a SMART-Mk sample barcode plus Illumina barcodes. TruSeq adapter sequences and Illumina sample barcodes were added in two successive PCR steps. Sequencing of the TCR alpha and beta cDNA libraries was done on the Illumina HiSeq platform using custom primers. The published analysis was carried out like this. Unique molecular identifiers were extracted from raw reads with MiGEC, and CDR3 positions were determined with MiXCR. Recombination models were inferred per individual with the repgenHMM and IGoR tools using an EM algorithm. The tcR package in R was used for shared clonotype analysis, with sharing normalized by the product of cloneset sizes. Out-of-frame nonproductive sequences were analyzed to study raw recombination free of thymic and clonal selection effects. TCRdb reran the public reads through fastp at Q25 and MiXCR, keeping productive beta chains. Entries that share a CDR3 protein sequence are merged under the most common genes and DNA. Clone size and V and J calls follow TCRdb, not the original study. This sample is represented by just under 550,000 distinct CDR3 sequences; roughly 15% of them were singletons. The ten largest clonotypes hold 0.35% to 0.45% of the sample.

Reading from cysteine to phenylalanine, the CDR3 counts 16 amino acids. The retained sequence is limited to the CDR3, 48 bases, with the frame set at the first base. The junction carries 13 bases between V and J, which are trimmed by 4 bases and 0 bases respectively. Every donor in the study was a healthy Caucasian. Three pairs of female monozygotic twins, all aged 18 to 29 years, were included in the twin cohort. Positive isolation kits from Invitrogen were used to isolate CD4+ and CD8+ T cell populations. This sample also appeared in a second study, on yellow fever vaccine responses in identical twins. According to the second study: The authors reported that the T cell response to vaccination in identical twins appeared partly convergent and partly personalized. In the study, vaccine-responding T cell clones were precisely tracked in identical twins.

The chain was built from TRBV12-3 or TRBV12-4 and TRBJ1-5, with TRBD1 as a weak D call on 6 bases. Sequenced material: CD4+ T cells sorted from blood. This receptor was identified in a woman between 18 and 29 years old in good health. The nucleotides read TGTGCCAGCAGTTCAAACAGGGCCTATAGCAATCAGCCCCAGCATTTT. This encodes CASSSNRAYSNQPQHF.